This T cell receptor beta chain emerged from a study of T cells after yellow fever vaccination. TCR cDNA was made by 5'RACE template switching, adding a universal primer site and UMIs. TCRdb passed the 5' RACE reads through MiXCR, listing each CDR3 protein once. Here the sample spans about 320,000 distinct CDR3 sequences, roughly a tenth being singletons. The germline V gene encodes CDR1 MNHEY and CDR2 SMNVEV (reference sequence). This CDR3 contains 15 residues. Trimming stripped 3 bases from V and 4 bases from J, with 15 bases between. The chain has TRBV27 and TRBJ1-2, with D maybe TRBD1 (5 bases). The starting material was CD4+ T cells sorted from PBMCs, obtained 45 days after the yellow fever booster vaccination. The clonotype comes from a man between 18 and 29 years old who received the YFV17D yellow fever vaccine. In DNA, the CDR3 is TGTGCCAGCAGTTTCTCCGGTGGGGACCCCTATGGCTACACCTTC. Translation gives CASSFSGGDPYGYTF.